This is a list of T cell receptor beta chains from one sample in a study of T cells in Graves' hyperthyroidism and ophthalmopathy. Each CDR3 protein gets one entry after TCRdb re-called the multiplex PCR reads with MiXCR. Found here are around 360,000 distinct CDR3 sequences, nearly 15% of them singletons; the top ten hold approximately 19%. The specimen sequenced was blood. Receptor source: a woman aged 60 to 75 with Graves' ophthalmopathy. The CDR3 runs from the conserved cysteine through the conserved F or W. Each record gives: J gene, V gene, clone size, D gene, CDR3 protein, CDR3 DNA. A D gene is named only where the DNA matches it firmly. Clone size is given for some rows only: seen once, a few or many times, or a class if the clone is expanded.

j_gene: TRBJ2-3
v_gene: TRBV5-1
abundance: many
d_gene: TRBD1
CDR3aa: CASSQTGTERTDTQYF
CDR3nt: TGCGCCAGCAGCCAGACGGGGACAGAGCGCACAGATACGCAGTATTTT

j_gene: TRBJ2-7
v_gene: TRBV6-1
abundance: many
d_gene: .
CDR3aa: CASSARFGEQYF
CDR3nt: TGTGCCAGCAGCGCGAGGTTCGGCGAGCAGTACTTC

j_gene: TRBJ2-7
v_gene: TRBV30
abundance: many
d_gene: TRBD1
CDR3aa: CAWSVRGTGGSEQYF
CDR3nt: TGTGCCTGGAGTGTACGCGGGACAGGGGGCAGCGAGCAGTACTTC

j_gene: TRBJ2-7
v_gene: TRBV7-9
abundance: many
d_gene: .
CDR3aa: CASTRGGFEQYF
CDR3nt: TGTGCCAGCACCCGGGGCGGGTTCGAGCAGTACTTC

j_gene: TRBJ2-7
v_gene: TRBV5-1
abundance: many
d_gene: .
CDR3aa: CASRKGNEQYF
CDR3nt: TGCGCCAGCAGAAAGGGGAACGAGCAGTACTTC

j_gene: TRBJ2-1
v_gene: TRBV7-9
abundance: many
d_gene: .
CDR3aa: CASSLAPSSYNEQFF
CDR3nt: TGTGCCAGCAGTTTAGCGCCGAGCTCCTACAATGAGCAGTTCTTC

j_gene: TRBJ2-1
v_gene: TRBV14
abundance: .
d_gene: TRBD2
CDR3aa: CASSQDGSGSYNEQFF
CDR3nt: TGTGCCAGCAGCCAAGACGGTAGCGGGTCCTACAATGAGCAGTTCTTC

j_gene: TRBJ2-7
v_gene: TRBV7-3
abundance: many
d_gene: .
CDR3aa: CASSLTGSLSAYEQYF
CDR3nt: TGTGCCAGCAGCTTAACTGGCAGCCTTTCGGCCTACGAGCAGTACTTC

j_gene: TRBJ2-3
v_gene: TRBV27
abundance: many
d_gene: TRBD2
CDR3aa: CASSPGLAGADTQYF
CDR3nt: TGTGCCAGCAGTCCCGGACTAGCGGGCGCAGATACGCAGTATTTT

j_gene: TRBJ1-5
v_gene: TRBV18
abundance: .
d_gene: .
CDR3aa: CASSASGGLGQPQHF
CDR3nt: TGTGCCAGCTCAGCCTCCGGGGGGCTAGGCCAGCCCCAGCATTTT

j_gene: TRBJ1-1
v_gene: TRBV19
abundance: few
d_gene: .
CDR3aa: CATRGEGTSYTEAFF
CDR3nt: TGTGCCACCCGAGGGGAGGGGACTTCGTACACTGAAGCTTTCTTT

j_gene: TRBJ2-2
v_gene: TRBV29-1
abundance: few
d_gene: .
CDR3aa: CSVKPVGAGELFF
CDR3nt: TGCAGCGTCAAACCTGTAGGCGCCGGGGAGCTGTTTTTT

j_gene: TRBJ2-3
v_gene: TRBV6-1
abundance: many
d_gene: .
CDR3aa: CASTRGPNTDTQYF
CDR3nt: TGTGCCAGCACCCGAGGTCCTAACACAGATACGCAGTATTTT

j_gene: TRBJ2-7
v_gene: TRBV5-1
abundance: few
d_gene: .
CDR3aa: CASTSPGLREQYF
CDR3nt: TGCGCCAGCACCTCCCCGGGACTGAGGGAGCAGTACTTC

j_gene: TRBJ2-2
v_gene: TRBV12-3/TRBV12-4
abundance: many
d_gene: .
CDR3aa: CASSLAGVWTGELFF
CDR3nt: TGTGCCAGCAGTTTAGCGGGAGTTTGGACCGGGGAGCTGTTTTTT

j_gene: TRBJ1-1
v_gene: TRBV7-8
abundance: many
d_gene: .
CDR3aa: CASSLAGRGTLVTEAFF
CDR3nt: TGTGCCAGCAGCTTAGCCGGGAGGGGAACACTGGTCACTGAAGCTTTCTTT

j_gene: TRBJ2-1
v_gene: TRBV28
abundance: many
d_gene: .
CDR3aa: CASSFPREPYNEQFF
CDR3nt: TGTGCCAGCAGTTTCCCCCGGGAGCCCTACAATGAGCAGTTCTTC

j_gene: TRBJ1-3
v_gene: TRBV12-3/TRBV12-4
abundance: many
d_gene: .
CDR3aa: CASTHTRRAGNTIYF
CDR3nt: TGTGCCAGCACCCACACAAGAAGGGCCGGAAACACCATATATTTT

j_gene: TRBJ2-4
v_gene: TRBV12-3/TRBV12-4
abundance: .
d_gene: TRBD2
CDR3aa: CASTVRGGQHIQYF
CDR3nt: TGTGCCAGCACGGTCCGGGGGGGTCAACACATTCAGTACTTC

j_gene: TRBJ2-1
v_gene: TRBV10-3
abundance: .
d_gene: TRBD2
CDR3aa: CAIMGTSGFSSYNEQFF
CDR3nt: TGTGCCATCATGGGGACTAGCGGGTTTAGCTCCTACAATGAGCAGTTCTTC

j_gene: TRBJ1-4
v_gene: TRBV5-1
abundance: many
d_gene: .
CDR3aa: CASSDGSTGEKLFF
CDR3nt: TGCGCCAGCAGCGACGGATCGACCGGTGAAAAACTGTTTTTT

j_gene: TRBJ2-1
v_gene: TRBV24-1
abundance: .
d_gene: TRBD2
CDR3aa: CATSLHGLAGGGNEQFF
CDR3nt: TGTGCCACCAGTCTCCACGGACTAGCGGGAGGTGGCAATGAGCAGTTCTTC

j_gene: TRBJ2-3
v_gene: TRBV5-1
abundance: few
d_gene: .
CDR3aa: CASSFSGLTDTQYF
CDR3nt: TGCGCCAGCAGCTTCAGCGGACTCACAGATACGCAGTATTTT

j_gene: TRBJ2-2
v_gene: TRBV12-5
abundance: .
d_gene: .
CDR3aa: CASGSYANTGELFF
CDR3nt: TGTGCTAGTGGCTCATACGCGAACACCGGGGAGCTGTTTTTT

j_gene: TRBJ2-5
v_gene: TRBV29-1
abundance: few
d_gene: .
CDR3aa: CSVRRGGETQYF
CDR3nt: TGCAGCGTTAGGAGGGGGGGGGAGACCCAGTACTTC

j_gene: TRBJ2-3
v_gene: TRBV5-1
abundance: many
d_gene: .
CDR3aa: CASSTDSSLTDTQYF
CDR3nt: TGCGCCAGCAGCACCGACAGTAGCCTCACAGATACGCAGTATTTT

j_gene: TRBJ2-2
v_gene: TRBV5-1
abundance: .
d_gene: TRBD2
CDR3aa: CASRAGLPNTGELFF
CDR3nt: TGCGCCAGCAGGGCGGGACTACCAAACACCGGGGAGCTGTTTTTT

j_gene: TRBJ2-7
v_gene: TRBV27
abundance: .
d_gene: .
CDR3aa: CASSLFAGDSYEQYF
CDR3nt: TGTGCCAGCAGTTTATTTGCTGGGGACTCTTACGAGCAGTACTTC

j_gene: TRBJ2-7
v_gene: TRBV7-2
abundance: many
d_gene: TRBD2
CDR3aa: CASSLDGGRAAYEQYF
CDR3nt: TGTGCCAGCAGCTTAGATGGCGGGAGGGCCGCGTACGAGCAGTACTTC

j_gene: TRBJ2-1
v_gene: TRBV12-3/TRBV12-4
abundance: .
d_gene: TRBD2
CDR3aa: CASSLADIGYNEQFF
CDR3nt: TGTGCCAGCAGTCTAGCGGACATAGGGTACAATGAGCAGTTCTTC

j_gene: TRBJ2-2
v_gene: TRBV6-1
abundance: many
d_gene: .
CDR3aa: CASNEDGFDTGELFF
CDR3nt: TGTGCCAGCAACGAAGATGGGTTTGACACCGGGGAGCTGTTTTTT

j_gene: TRBJ2-5
v_gene: TRBV29-1
abundance: many
d_gene: .
CDR3aa: CSVVFRDFHLQETQYF
CDR3nt: TGCAGCGTTGTTTTCAGGGACTTCCACCTCCAAGAGACCCAGTACTTC

j_gene: TRBJ2-1
v_gene: TRBV11-2
abundance: .
d_gene: TRBD2
CDR3aa: CASSLAAGSGGGSPRMPSRGQFF
CDR3nt: TGTGCCAGCAGCTTAGCTGCGGGTAGCGGGGGCGGGAGCCCCCGAATGCCATCTCGTGGGCAGTTCTTC

j_gene: TRBJ2-1
v_gene: TRBV11-2
abundance: .
d_gene: TRBD2
CDR3aa: CASSLAGGKDEQFF
CDR3nt: TGTGCCAGCAGCTTAGCGGGAGGGAAAGATGAGCAGTTCTTC

j_gene: TRBJ2-5
v_gene: TRBV29-1
abundance: few
d_gene: TRBD2
CDR3aa: CSVSTSGETQYF
CDR3nt: TGCAGCGTTTCAACTAGCGGGGAGACCCAGTACTTC

j_gene: TRBJ1-2
v_gene: TRBV12-3/TRBV12-4
abundance: .
d_gene: TRBD1
CDR3aa: CASRLTGRNYGYTF
CDR3nt: TGTGCCAGCAGACTGACAGGGCGGAACTATGGCTACACCTTC

j_gene: TRBJ2-3
v_gene: TRBV6-1
abundance: few
d_gene: TRBD2
CDR3aa: CASSLWTSGEADTQYF
CDR3nt: TGTGCCAGCAGTCTGTGGACTAGCGGTGAGGCAGATACGCAGTATTTT

j_gene: TRBJ2-7
v_gene: TRBV7-2
abundance: many
d_gene: .
CDR3aa: CASSLARGSYEQYF
CDR3nt: TGTGCCAGCAGCTTGGCCAGGGGATCCTACGAGCAGTACTTC

j_gene: TRBJ2-3
v_gene: TRBV9
abundance: .
d_gene: .
CDR3aa: CASSMGPRTQYF
CDR3nt: TGTGCCAGCAGCATGGGCCCCCGCACGCAGTATTTT